This T cell receptor (beta chain) was observed in a study of T cell clones after liver transplantation. Notes on the study in general: A larger donor-reactive than third-party decline suggested partial antigen-specific deletion.

Concerning this clone itself: The antigen is unknown.

Germline CDR1 is MNHNS and CDR2 is SASEGT. V lost 7 bases and J lost 8; bases outside the gene matches: 10. The CDR3 consists of 15 residues. The protocol was immunoSEQ multiplex PCR, while the TCRdb copy is restricted to in-frame clones and leaves out a portion. The sample carries approximately 72,000 clones, around nine tenths recorded once. The chain uses TRBV6-1 and TRBJ2-1, with TRBD2 identical over 11 bases. The source is a human donor who received a liver transplant. The sequenced sample was CD4+ T cells from blood, obtained before liver transplant. The CDR3 sequence: CASILVAGGPDEQFF. For the CDR3, the DNA is TGTGCCAGCATCCTCGTAGCGGGAGGGCCCGATGAGCAGTTCTTC.